This T cell receptor beta chain appears in the sequencing data of a study of Ad26.COV2.S vaccination and SARS-CoV-2 variants. Findings of the study overall: From the TCR breadth and depth analyses, total T cell responses may have been underestimated. Spike-specific responses of CD8+ and CD4+ T cells were reported to display substantial breadth after vaccination. Non-spike TCR breadth showed similarity between vaccine and placebo recipients. Vaccine recipients posted higher spike-specific TCR breadth than their placebo counterparts.

Germline values: CDR1 SGHRS, CDR2 YFSETQ. The J segment lost 4 bases and the V segment lost 2 bases, leaving 10 bases of the junction unmatched. The CDR3 consists of 16 residues. Sequencing used immunoSEQ multiplex PCR; TCRdb keeps in-frame clones, though not all of them. Among more than 120,000 clones listed, about nine tenths were seen once. Turning to this clone: Its antigen remains unidentified.

The clonotype comes from a human donor who had recovered from COVID-19. The material sequenced was peripheral blood, taken after recovery from COVID-19. The chain is built from TRBV5-1 and TRBJ2-5, with TRBD1 matching over 8 bases. CDR3 sequence (DNA): TGCGCCAGCAGCTTCCGGACAGGGCAGACGACAGAGACCCAGTACTTC. It translates to CASSFRTGQTTETQYF.